Sequencing of this TCR beta chain was carried out in a study of CD8+ T cells in alopecia areata. Study-wide results and caveats: The study found higher clonality in lesional than normal scalp, especially in alopecia totalis/universalis.

Regarding this clone: Its antigen is unknown.

Treatment reported: oral pan-JAK inhibitor, 5-10 mg twice daily. Lesional scalp punch biopsies and peripheral blood came from alopecia areata patients. Germline V CDR1 and CDR2: MGHRA, YSYEKL. This CDR3 has 14 residues. The V and J ends lost 0 bases and 2 bases respectively, with 8 bases between them. RNA extraction and reverse transcription yielded cDNA as sequencing template. Data came from immunoSEQ multiplex PCR; TCRdb stores just in-frame clones and leaves some out. The data contain 110,000 or so clones, 50% to 65% of them singletons. The TCR was taken from a human donor with alopecia areata. The sequencing used CD4+ T cells sorted from blood, collected at week 24, from a patient treated with tofacitinib. The gene calls are TRBV4-1 and TRBJ2-7; no definite D call. DNA for the CDR3: TGCGCCAGCAGCCAAGAAGAAGGGCCCTACGAGCAGTACTTC. Amino acids: CASSQEEGPYEQYF.